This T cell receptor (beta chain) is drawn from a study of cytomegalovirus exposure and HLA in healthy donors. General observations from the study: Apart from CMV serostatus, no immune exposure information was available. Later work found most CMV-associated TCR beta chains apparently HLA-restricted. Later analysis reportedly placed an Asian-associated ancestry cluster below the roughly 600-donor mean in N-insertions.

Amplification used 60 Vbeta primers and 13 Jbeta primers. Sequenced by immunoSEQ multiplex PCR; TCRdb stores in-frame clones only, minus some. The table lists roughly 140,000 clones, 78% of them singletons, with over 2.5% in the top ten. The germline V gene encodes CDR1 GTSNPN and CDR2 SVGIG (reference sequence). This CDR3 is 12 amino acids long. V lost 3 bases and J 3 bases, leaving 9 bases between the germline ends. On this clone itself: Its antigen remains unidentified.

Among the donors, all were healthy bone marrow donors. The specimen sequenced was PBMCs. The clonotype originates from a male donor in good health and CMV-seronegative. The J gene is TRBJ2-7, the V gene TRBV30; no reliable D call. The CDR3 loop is CAWRPTVYEQYF. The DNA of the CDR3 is TGTGCCTGGAGACCAACAGTCTACGAGCAGTACTTC.